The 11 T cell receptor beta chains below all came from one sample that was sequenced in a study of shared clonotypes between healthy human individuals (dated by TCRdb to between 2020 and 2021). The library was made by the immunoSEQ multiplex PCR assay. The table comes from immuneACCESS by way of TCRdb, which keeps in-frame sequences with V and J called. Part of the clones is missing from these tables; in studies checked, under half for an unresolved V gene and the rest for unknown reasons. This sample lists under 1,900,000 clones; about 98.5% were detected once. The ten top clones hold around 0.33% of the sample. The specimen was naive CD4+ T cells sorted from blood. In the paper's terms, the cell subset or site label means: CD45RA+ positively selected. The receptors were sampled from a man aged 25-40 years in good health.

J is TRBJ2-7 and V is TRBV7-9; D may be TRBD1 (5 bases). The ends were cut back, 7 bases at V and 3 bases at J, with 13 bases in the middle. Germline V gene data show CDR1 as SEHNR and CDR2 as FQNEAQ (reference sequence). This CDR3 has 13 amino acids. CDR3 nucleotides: TGTGCCAGCACCGACAGTGAAAGCTACGAGCAGTACTTC. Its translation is CASTDSESYEQYF.

DNA for the CDR3: TGTGCCAGCAGCGTAGGAGGTGAGGTGAACACTGAAGCTTTCTTT. Encoded protein: CASSVGGEVNTEAFF. The chain carries TRBV9 and TRBJ1-1; D is ambiguous. The ends were cut back, 0 bases at V and 0 bases at J, with 9 bases in the middle. The CDR3 length is 15 residues. Germline CDR1 SGDLS, CDR2 YYNGEE.

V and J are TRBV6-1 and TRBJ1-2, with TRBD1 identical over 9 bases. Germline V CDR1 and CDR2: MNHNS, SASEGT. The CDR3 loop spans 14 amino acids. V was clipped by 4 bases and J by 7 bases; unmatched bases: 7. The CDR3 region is CASSGWDRDRGYTF. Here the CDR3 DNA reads TGTGCCAGCAGTGGGTGGGACAGGGACCGTGGCTACACCTTC.

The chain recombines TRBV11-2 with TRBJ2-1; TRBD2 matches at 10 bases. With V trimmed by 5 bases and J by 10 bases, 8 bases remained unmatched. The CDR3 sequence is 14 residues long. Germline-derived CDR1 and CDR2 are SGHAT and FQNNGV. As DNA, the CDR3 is TGTGCCAGCAGCCCCGGGCATAGCGGGAGGGAGCAGTTCTTC. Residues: CASSPGHSGREQFF.

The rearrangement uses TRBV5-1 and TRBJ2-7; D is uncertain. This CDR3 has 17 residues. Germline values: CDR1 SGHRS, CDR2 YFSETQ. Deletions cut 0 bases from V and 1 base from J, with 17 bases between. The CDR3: CASSLEVSLRRSYEQYF. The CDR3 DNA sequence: TGCGCCAGCAGCTTGGAGGTGTCATTACGCCGATCCTACGAGCAGTACTTC.

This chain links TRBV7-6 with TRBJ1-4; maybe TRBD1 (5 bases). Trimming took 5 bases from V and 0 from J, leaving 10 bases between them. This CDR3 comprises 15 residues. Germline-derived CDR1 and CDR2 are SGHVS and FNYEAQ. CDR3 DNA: TGTGCCAGCAGCCCGGGGGGAACAACTAATGAAAAACTGTTTTTT. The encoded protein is CASSPGGTTNEKLFF. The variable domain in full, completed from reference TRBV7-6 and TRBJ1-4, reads GAGVSQSPRYKVTKRGQDVALRCDPISGHVSLYWYRQALGQGPEFLTYFNYEAQQDKSGLPNDRFSAERPEGSISTLTIQRTEQRDSAMYRCASSPGGTTNEKLFFGSGTQLSVL.

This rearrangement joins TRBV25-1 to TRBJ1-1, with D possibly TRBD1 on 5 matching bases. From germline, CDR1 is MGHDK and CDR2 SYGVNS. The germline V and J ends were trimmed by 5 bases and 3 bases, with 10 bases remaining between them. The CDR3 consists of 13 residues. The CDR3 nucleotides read TGTGCCAGCAGTCGAGGGGTGGACACTGAAGCTTTCTTT. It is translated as CASSRGVDTEAFF. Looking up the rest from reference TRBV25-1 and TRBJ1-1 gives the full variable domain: EADIYQTPRYLVIGTGKKITLECSQTMGHDKMYWYQQDPGMELHLIHYSYGVNSTEKGDLSSESTVSRIRTEHFPLTLESARPSHTSQYLCASSRGVDTEAFFGQGTRLTVV.

CDR3 residues: CANLVGDQGWATADTQYF. Written as DNA, the CDR3 is TGTGCCAACCTCGTTGGGGACCAAGGTTGGGCCACGGCAGATACGCAGTATTTT. The chain carries TRBV27 and TRBJ2-3, with D possibly being TRBD1 or TRBD2 (5 bases each). This CDR3 is built from 18 residues. The germline CDR1 and CDR2 sequences are MNHEY and SMNVEV (reference sequence). V was trimmed by 10 bases and J by 4 bases, leaving 30 bases between them.

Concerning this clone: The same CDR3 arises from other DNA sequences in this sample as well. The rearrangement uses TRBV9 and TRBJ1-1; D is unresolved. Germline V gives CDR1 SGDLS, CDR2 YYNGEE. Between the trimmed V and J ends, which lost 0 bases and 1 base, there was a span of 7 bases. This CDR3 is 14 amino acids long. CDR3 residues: CASSVAGRNTEAFF. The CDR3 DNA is TGTGCCAGCAGCGTAGCTGGCCGGAACACTGAAGCTTTCTTT.

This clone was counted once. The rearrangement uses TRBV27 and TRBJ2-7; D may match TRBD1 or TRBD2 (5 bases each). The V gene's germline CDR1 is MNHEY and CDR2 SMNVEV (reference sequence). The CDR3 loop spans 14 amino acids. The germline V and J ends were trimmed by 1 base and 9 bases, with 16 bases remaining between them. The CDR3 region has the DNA TGTGCCAGCAGTTTATGGCCAGGCCCTGGGGGGCAGTACTTC. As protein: CASSLWPGPGGQYF.

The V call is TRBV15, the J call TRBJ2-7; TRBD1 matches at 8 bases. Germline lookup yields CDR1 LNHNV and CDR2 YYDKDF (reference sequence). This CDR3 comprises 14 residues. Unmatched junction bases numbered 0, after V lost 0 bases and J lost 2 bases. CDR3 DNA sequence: TGTGCCACCAGCAGAGAACAGGGGGCCTACGAGCAGTACTTC. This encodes CATSREQGAYEQYF.